This T cell receptor beta chain was obtained from a study of blood T cells in healthy people across ages. Overall study results and limits: As age increased, TCR beta diversity per million T cells fell in a roughly linear fashion.

Worth noting for this clonotype: Antigen unknown.

There are 17 residues in the CDR3. The V gene's germline CDR1 is ENHRY and CDR2 SYGVKD. Ranging in age from about 6 to 100, the donors were healthy Caucasian individuals from Russia. It was with a sample-barcoded 5' primer and a J-beta primer mix that a second PCR of about 7 to 12 cycles was run. TCRdb redid the calling of the 5' RACE reads with MiXCR, one entry per CDR3 protein. The sample records approximately 1,000,000 distinct CDR3 sequences, under 55% being singletons. V is TRBV10-3 and J is TRBJ2-1, with TRBD2 identical over 7 bases. The better agreement between TRBJ2-7 and the DNA end casts doubt on the J call. What was sequenced was blood. This receptor was obtained from a woman aged 60-75 years in good health. The DNA of the CDR3 is TGTGCCATCAGTGAGCTTACGCGGGAGAGCTCCTACAATGAGCAGTACTTC. Translation gives CAISELTRESSYNEQYF.